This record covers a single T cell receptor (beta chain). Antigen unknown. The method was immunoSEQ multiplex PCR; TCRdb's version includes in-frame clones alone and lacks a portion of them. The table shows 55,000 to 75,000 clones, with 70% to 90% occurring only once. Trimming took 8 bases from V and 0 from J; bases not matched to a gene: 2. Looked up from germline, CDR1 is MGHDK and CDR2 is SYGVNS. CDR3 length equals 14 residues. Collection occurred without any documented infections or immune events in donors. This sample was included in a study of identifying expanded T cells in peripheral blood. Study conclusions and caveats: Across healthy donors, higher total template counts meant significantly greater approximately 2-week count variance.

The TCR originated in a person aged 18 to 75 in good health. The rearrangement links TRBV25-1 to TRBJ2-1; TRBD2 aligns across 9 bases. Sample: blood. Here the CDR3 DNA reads TGTGCCAGCGCGGGGGGGATCTCCTACAATGAGCAGTTCTTC. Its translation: CASAGGISYNEQFF.